What follows is one TCR beta chain and its context. What it binds is not known. The CDR3 runs 16 residues. V gave up 4 bases and J gave up 8 bases, with 20 bases separating them. CDR1 is SEHNR, CDR2 FQNEAQ, per germline (reference sequence). This specimen comes from a study of cytomegalovirus exposure and HLA in healthy donors. Findings of the study overall: For most TCR beta V segments, an earlier analysis put the productive rate at about 87% or about 30% of the time.

PCR was performed using 60 Vbeta and 13 Jbeta primers. In the authors' methods: Later work found 80 million or so unique TCR beta chains, with some 11 million shared. The method was immunoSEQ multiplex PCR; TCRdb's version includes in-frame clones alone and lacks a portion of them. For V, J and clone size, that table is used; D and trimming come from the DNA. In total, the table holds approximately 100,000 clones. Donors sampled were nominally healthy, though unrecorded immune exposures were likely. The V gene is TRBV7-9, the J gene TRBJ1-4, with a possible D match to TRBD1 (6 bases). The clonotype comes from a man aged 45-60 years in good health and CMV-seronegative. The sequenced material came from PBMCs. CDR3 protein: CASSSPSDSLGEKLFF. In DNA form, the CDR3 reads TGTGCCAGCAGCTCCCCCTCGGACAGCTTAGGGGAAAAACTGTTTTTT.